The T cell receptor (beta chain) described here comes from a study of beta chain features in type 1 diabetes. General study findings and limits: Reduced insertions and increased deletions marked VDJ junctions in type 1 diabetes patients. Compared with healthy donors, patients appeared to share more similar naive, central memory and regulatory TCRB repertoires.

This clone occurred a few times. As yet, its antigen is unknown. As every portion of the isolated RNA was reverse transcribed, the sequencing read expressed TCRB transcripts. Measured with immunoSEQ multiplex PCR; TCRdb has only the in-frame clones, and not every one. The sample records under 200,000 clones, about 8.1% being singletons. The clonotype comes from a man younger than 35 in good health. The sample consisted of central memory CD4+ T cells from blood.

The CDR3 DNA follows: TGCGCCAGCAGCCAAGATTTTCTGAACACCGGGGAGCTGTTTTTT. This codes for CASSQDFLNTGELFF. The V call is TRBV4-3, the J call TRBJ2-2; D is unresolved. The germline V gene has CDR1 LGHNA and CDR2 YSLEER. The CDR3 is made up of 15 amino acids. V lost 0 bases, J lost 1 base, and 6 bases lay in between.